A selection of T cell receptor beta chains follows, all from one sample in a study of cytomegalovirus exposure and HLA in healthy donors. Profiled with immunoSEQ multiplex PCR; TCRdb holds only in-frame clones, not every one. The sample gives over 150,000 clones, 70% to 80% of which show up once; roughly 8% is in the top ten. The sample taken for sequencing was PBMCs. These receptors were taken from a man in his thirties or forties in good health and CMV-seropositive. Each CDR3 is given with its conserved first and last residue. The order of the fields is D gene, V gene, clone size, J gene, CDR3 protein, CDR3 DNA. The D gene is left open where the match is weak. Clone size is not always given. Where it is, it says once, few, many or a class for expanded clones.

D gene: -
V gene: TRBV6-1
clone size: -
J gene: TRBJ1-1
CDR3 protein: CASTIRGTEAFF
CDR3 DNA: TGTGCCAGCACCATCCGGGGGACTGAAGCTTTCTTT

D gene: TRBD2
V gene: TRBV5-1
clone size: -
J gene: TRBJ2-1
CDR3 protein: CASSPGTSGVYNEQFF
CDR3 DNA: TGCGCCAGCAGCCCCGGGACTAGCGGGGTCTACAATGAGCAGTTCTTC

D gene: TRBD1
V gene: TRBV7-8
clone size: -
J gene: TRBJ2-3
CDR3 protein: CASSFNRDRSTDTQYF
CDR3 DNA: TGTGCCAGCAGCTTTAACCGGGACAGGAGCACAGATACGCAGTATTTT

D gene: TRBD2
V gene: TRBV7-3
clone size: -
J gene: TRBJ2-1
CDR3 protein: CASSPNSGGEEFF
CDR3 DNA: TGTGCCAGCAGCCCAAATAGCGGGGGGGAGGAGTTCTTC

D gene: TRBD1
V gene: TRBV5-1
clone size: -
J gene: TRBJ2-2
CDR3 protein: CASSLTGDGELFF
CDR3 DNA: TGCGCCAGCAGCTTGACAGGGGACGGGGAGCTGTTTTTT

D gene: TRBD2
V gene: TRBV27
clone size: few
J gene: TRBJ2-7
CDR3 protein: CASRLRLAGSEQYF
CDR3 DNA: TGTGCCAGCAGACTGAGACTAGCGGGATCCGAGCAGTACTTC

D gene: TRBD1
V gene: TRBV25-1
clone size: -
J gene: TRBJ1-1
CDR3 protein: CASSTGGTEAFF
CDR3 DNA: TGTGCCAGCAGTACAGGGGGCACTGAAGCTTTCTTT

D gene: TRBD2
V gene: TRBV5-1
clone size: -
J gene: TRBJ2-7
CDR3 protein: CASKEASGSRYEQYF
CDR3 DNA: TGCGCCAGCAAGGAGGCTAGCGGGAGTAGGTACGAGCAGTACTTC

D gene: TRBD2
V gene: TRBV5-1
clone size: -
J gene: TRBJ2-7
CDR3 protein: CASSFGLAGGPGDEQYF
CDR3 DNA: TGCGCCAGCAGCTTCGGACTAGCGGGGGGTCCGGGAGACGAGCAGTACTTC

D gene: -
V gene: TRBV4-1
clone size: -
J gene: TRBJ2-1
CDR3 protein: CASSRTNNEQFF
CDR3 DNA: TGCGCCAGCAGCCGGACTAACAATGAGCAGTTCTTC

D gene: -
V gene: TRBV10-3
clone size: -
J gene: TRBJ1-5
CDR3 protein: CAISERLSNQPQHF
CDR3 DNA: TGTGCCATCAGTGAAAGACTCAGCAATCAGCCCCAGCATTTT

D gene: -
V gene: TRBV19
clone size: -
J gene: TRBJ1-6
CDR3 protein: CASSTLPVYNSPLHF
CDR3 DNA: TGTGCCAGTAGTACTTTACCGGTGTATAATTCACCCCTCCACTTT

D gene: -
V gene: TRBV7-8
clone size: few
J gene: TRBJ1-3
CDR3 protein: CASSSAAGNTIYF
CDR3 DNA: TGTGCCAGCAGCTCTGCGGCTGGAAACACCATATATTTT

D gene: -
V gene: TRBV5-1
clone size: -
J gene: TRBJ1-4
CDR3 protein: CASSLEPANEKLFF
CDR3 DNA: TGCGCCAGCAGCTTGGAACCGGCTAATGAAAAACTGTTTTTT

D gene: TRBD1
V gene: TRBV29-1
clone size: once
J gene: TRBJ2-6
CDR3 protein: CSVKGAEYGANVLTF
CDR3 DNA: TGCAGCGTTAAGGGGGCGGAATATGGGGCCAACGTCCTGACTTTC

D gene: TRBD2
V gene: TRBV15
clone size: -
J gene: TRBJ2-1
CDR3 protein: CATSSNRQRGVFGQFF
CDR3 DNA: TGTGCCACCAGCAGCAACAGGCAACGGGGGGTTTTCGGGCAGTTCTTC

D gene: -
V gene: TRBV7-8
clone size: -
J gene: TRBJ2-1
CDR3 protein: CASSLDFPTRLVGYNEQFF
CDR3 DNA: TGTGCCAGCAGCTTAGATTTCCCCACGAGGCTGGTAGGTTACAATGAGCAGTTCTTC

D gene: TRBD2
V gene: TRBV9
clone size: -
J gene: TRBJ2-7
CDR3 protein: CASSTPLTSGEDEQYF
CDR3 DNA: TGTGCCAGCAGCACCCCTCTGACTAGCGGGGAAGACGAGCAGTACTTC

D gene: TRBD1
V gene: TRBV6-6
clone size: medium-sized
J gene: TRBJ2-2
CDR3 protein: CASSYLRQGDTGELFF
CDR3 DNA: TGTGCCAGCAGTTACCTCCGACAGGGGGACACCGGGGAGCTGTTTTTT

D gene: -
V gene: TRBV6-5
clone size: -
J gene: TRBJ1-2
CDR3 protein: CASSYAGGYTF
CDR3 DNA: TGTGCCAGCAGTTACGCGGGAGGCTACACCTTC